Sequencing of this T cell receptor (beta chain) was carried out in a study of persistence of HIV-infected CD4 T cells. Whole-study context: CD4+ T cells responding to CMV or HIV-1 Gag were isolated. Multiple blood draws of up to 180 mL, except two donors with single leukapheresis.

Cells were stimulated with CMV-infected fibroblast lysates at approximately 10 ug/mL. Sorted nonresponding memory CD4+ T cells were CD40L-negative, CD69-negative, CD45RO-high. Details on this clone: Its antigen is unknown.

The libraries were made with immunoSEQ version 4 in survey mode. This table comes from immunoSEQ multiplex PCR, and its TCRdb copy is limited to in-frame clones, with some not included. The table records tens of thousands of clones, almost 85% of them present only once. Study outcomes and limitations: TCRbeta richness was lower in CMV- and Gag-responding cells than in anti-CD3/anti-CD28-responding cells.

The sequencing used CD4+ T cells sorted from PBMCs after approximately 19-hour stimulation, collected from a patient who received antiretroviral therapy. The clonotype comes from an adult man with HIV who was CMV-seropositive.

The CDR3 region is CASSQGLTNQPQHF. The CDR3 bases are TGCGCCAGCAGCCAAGGGCTAACCAATCAGCCCCAGCATTTT. The V gene is TRBV4-1, the J gene TRBJ1-5; D not resolved. The germline CDR1 and CDR2 sequences are MGHRA and YSYEKL. The length of the CDR3 is 14 residues. The V end was cut by 1 base, the J end by 3 bases, with 7 bases between.